The clone carrying this T cell receptor beta chain was observed once. Here immunoSEQ multiplex PCR was the method, and the copy in TCRdb shows in-frame clones only, minus some. The sample carries about 390,000 clones, 87% recorded once. This sample was taken from a study of blood T cell repertoires in COVID-19. This CDR3 has 16 residues. Germline V gene sequence: CDR1 LNHDA, CDR2 SQIVND (reference sequence). Trimming stripped 0 bases from V and 8 bases from J, with 19 bases between. Enrolled through a virtual design, the participants were between roughly 18 and 100 years of age and came from 24 US areas.

The TCR sequence derives from a woman between 45 and 65 years old who had recovered from COVID-19. The sequencing input was PBMCs or T cells enriched from blood (not recorded which). The chain recombines TRBV19 with TRBJ1-2, with D unresolved. The CDR3 sequence: CASSIDLWRREYGYTF. In DNA, the CDR3 is TGTGCCAGTAGTATAGATTTGTGGCGCCGGGAGTACGGCTACACCTTC.